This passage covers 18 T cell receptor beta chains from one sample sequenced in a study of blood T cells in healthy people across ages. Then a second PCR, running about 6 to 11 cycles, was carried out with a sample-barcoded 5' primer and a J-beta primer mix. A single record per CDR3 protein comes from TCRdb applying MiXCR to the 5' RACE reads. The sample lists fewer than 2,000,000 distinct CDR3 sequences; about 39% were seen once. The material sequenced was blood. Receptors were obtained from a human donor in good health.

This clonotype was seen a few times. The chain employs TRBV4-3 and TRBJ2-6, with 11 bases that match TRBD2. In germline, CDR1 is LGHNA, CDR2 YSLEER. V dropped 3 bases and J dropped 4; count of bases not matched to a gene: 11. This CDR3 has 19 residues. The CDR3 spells CASSQRISGGASGANVLTF. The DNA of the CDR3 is TGCGCCAGCAGCCAGAGAATTAGCGGGGGGGCTTCCGGGGCCAACGTCCTGACTTTC.

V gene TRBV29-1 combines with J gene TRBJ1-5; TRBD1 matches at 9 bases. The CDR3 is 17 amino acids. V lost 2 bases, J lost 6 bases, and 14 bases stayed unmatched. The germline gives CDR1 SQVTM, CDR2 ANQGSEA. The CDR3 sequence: CSVEPWTGQGLVQPQHF. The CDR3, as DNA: TGCAGCGTTGAACCGTGGACGGGACAGGGTCTTGTTCAGCCCCAGCATTTT. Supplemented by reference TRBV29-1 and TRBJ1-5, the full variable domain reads SAVISQKPSRDICQRGTSLTIQCQVDSQVTMMFWYRQQPGQSLTLIATANQGSEATYESGFVIDKFPISRPNLTFSTLTVSNMSPEDSSIYLCSVEPWTGQGLVQPQHFGDGTRLSIL.

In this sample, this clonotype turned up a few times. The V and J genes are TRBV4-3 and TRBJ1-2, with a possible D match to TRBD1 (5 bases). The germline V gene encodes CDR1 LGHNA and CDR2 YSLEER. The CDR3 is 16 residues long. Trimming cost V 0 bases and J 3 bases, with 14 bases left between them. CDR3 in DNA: TGCGCCAGCAGCCAAGATCCGGGTGGGGGATACTATGGCTACACCTTC. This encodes CASSQDPGGGYYGYTF.

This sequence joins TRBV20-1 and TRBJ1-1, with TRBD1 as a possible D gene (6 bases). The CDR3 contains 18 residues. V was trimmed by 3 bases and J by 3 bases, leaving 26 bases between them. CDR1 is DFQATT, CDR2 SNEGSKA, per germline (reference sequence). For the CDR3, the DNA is TGCAGTGCTAGGGGTTTGAGGGGGGAACCGGGAAAGGACACTGAAGCTTTCTTT. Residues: CSARGLRGEPGKDTEAFF.

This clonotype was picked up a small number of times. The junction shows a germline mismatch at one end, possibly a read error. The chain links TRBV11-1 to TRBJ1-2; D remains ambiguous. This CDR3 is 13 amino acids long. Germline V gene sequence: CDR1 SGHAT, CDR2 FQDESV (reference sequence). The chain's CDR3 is CAGSLASLDGYTF. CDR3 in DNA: TGTGCCGGCAGCTTAGCAAGCTTGGACGGCTACACCTTC. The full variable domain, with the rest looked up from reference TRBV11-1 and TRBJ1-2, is EAEVAQSPRYKITEKSQAVAFWCDPISGHATLYWYRQILGQGPELLVQFQDESVVDDSQLPKDRFSAERLKGVDSTLKIQPAELGDSAMYLCAGSLASLDGYTFGSGTRLTVV.

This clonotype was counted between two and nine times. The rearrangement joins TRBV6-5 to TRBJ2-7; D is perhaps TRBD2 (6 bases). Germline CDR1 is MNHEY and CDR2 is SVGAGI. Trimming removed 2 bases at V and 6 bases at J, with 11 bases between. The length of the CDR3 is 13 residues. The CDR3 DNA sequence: TGTGCCAGCAGTTACGATCCCGGGAGCGAGCAGTACTTC. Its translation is CASSYDPGSEQYF.

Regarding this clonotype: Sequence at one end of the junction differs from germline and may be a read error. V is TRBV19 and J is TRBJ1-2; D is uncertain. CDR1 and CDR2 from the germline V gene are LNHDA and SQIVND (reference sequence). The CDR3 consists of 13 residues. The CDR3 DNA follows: TGCGCCAGTAGTGGGGAGTTCTCGAGTGGCTACACCTTC. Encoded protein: CASSGEFSSGYTF. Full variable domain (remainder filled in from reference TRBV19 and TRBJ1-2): DGGITQSPKYLFRKEGQNVTLSCEQNLNHDAMYWYRQDPGQGLRLIYYSQIVNDFQKGDIAEGYSVSREKKESFPLTVTSAQKNPTAFYLCASSGEFSSGYTFGSGTRLTVV.

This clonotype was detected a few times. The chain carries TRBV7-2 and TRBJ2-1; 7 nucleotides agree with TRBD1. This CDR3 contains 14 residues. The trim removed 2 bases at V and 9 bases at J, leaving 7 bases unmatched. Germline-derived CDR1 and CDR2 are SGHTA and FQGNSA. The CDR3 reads CASSLFEGGSEQFF. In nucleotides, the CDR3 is TGTGCCAGCAGCTTATTTGAAGGGGGCAGTGAGCAGTTCTTC.

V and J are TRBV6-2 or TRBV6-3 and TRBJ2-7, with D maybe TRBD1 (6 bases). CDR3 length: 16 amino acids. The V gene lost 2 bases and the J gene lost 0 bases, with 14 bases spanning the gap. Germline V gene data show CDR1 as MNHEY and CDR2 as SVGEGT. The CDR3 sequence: CASSYGTLRSSYEQYF. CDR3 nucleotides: TGTGCCAGCAGTTACGGGACACTCAGGAGCTCCTACGAGCAGTACTTC.

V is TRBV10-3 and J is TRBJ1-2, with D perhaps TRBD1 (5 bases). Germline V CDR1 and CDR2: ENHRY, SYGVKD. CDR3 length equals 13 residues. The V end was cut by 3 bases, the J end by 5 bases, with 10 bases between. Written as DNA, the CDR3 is TGTGCCATCAGTGATAGGGGCGGATATGGCTACACCTTC. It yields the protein CAISDRGGYGYTF.

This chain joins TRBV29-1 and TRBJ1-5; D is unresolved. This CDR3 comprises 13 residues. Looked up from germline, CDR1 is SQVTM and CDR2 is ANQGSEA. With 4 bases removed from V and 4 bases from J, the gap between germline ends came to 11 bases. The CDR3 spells CSVGGSPNQPQHF. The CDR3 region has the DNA TGCAGCGTTGGAGGCAGCCCTAATCAGCCCCAGCATTTT. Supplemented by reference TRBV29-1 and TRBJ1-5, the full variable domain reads SAVISQKPSRDICQRGTSLTIQCQVDSQVTMMFWYRQQPGQSLTLIATANQGSEATYESGFVIDKFPISRPNLTFSTLTVSNMSPEDSSIYLCSVGGSPNQPQHFGDGTRLSIL.

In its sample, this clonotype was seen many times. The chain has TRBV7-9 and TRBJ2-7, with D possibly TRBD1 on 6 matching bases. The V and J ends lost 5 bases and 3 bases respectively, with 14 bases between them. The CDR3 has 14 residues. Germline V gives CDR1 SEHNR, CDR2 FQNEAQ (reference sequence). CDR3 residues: CASSHKGHFYEQYF. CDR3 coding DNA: TGTGCCAGCAGCCACAAGGGACACTTCTACGAGCAGTACTTC.

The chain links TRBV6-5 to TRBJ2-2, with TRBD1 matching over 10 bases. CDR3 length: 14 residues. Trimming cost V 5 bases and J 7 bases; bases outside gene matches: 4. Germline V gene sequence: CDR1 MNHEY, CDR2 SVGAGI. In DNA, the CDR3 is TGTGCCAGCAGTGTGGGACAGGGGAGCGGGGAGCTGTTTTTT. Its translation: CASSVGQGSGELFF.

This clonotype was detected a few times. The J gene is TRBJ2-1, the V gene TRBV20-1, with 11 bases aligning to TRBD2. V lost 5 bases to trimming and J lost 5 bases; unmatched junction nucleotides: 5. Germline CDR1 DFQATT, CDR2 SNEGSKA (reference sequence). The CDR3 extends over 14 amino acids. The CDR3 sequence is CSAFSGGADNEQFF. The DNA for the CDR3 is TGCAGTGCTTTTAGCGGGGGGGCCGACAATGAGCAGTTCTTC.

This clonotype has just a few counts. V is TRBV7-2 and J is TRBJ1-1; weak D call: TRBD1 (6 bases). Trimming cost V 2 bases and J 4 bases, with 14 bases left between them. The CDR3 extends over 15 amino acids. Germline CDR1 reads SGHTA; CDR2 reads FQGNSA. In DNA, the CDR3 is TGTGCCAGCAGCTTACGCACAGGGACCCTCACTGAAGCTTTCTTT. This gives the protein CASSLRTGTLTEAFF.

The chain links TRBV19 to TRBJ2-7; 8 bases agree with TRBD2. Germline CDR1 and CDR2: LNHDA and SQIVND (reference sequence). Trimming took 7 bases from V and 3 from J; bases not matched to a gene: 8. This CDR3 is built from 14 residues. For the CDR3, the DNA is TGTGCCAGTACCTTGGCGGGGGGCGTCTACGAGCAGTACTTC. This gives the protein CASTLAGGVYEQYF.

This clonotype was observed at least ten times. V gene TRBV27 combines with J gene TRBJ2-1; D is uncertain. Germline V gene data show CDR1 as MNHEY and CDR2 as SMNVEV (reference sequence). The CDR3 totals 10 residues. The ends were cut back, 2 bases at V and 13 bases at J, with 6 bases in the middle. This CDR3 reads CASSLVPQFF. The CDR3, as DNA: TGTGCCAGCAGTTTAGTGCCCCAGTTCTTC.

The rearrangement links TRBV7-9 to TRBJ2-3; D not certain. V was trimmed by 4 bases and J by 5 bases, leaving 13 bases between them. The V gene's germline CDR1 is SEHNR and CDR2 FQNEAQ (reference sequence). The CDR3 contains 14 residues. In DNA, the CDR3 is TGTGCCAGCAGCTCGCCCTGGACGGGAGATACGCAGTATTTT. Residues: CASSSPWTGDTQYF.